These T cell receptor beta chains were read from a single sample in a study of shared clonotypes between healthy human individuals. Measured with immunoSEQ multiplex PCR; TCRdb has only the in-frame clones, and not every one. Among about 2.4 million clones listed, over 85% were seen once. Sequencing was carried out using naive CD4+ T cells from PBMCs. These receptors came from a young man in good health. Some clones in this sample may be carry-over from other donors' samples. Both conserved end residues are part of each CDR3. D genes are given only for firm matches. For some rows the clone size is stated as once, few or many, or as a class when expanded; others skip it.

TRBV12-5,.,.,TRBJ2-7,TGTGCTAGTGGTTCTATGACATACATCCGAACCGGGGTCTCCTACGAGCAGTACTTC,CASGSMTYIRTGVSYEQYF
TRBV7-9,.,.,TRBJ2-7,TGTGCCAGCAGCGCCGTTCGTGGTGTCATCTCCTACGAGCAGTACTTC,CASSAVRGVISYEQYF
TRBV11-3,.,.,TRBJ2-1,TGTGCCAGCAGCTTAGGGGGTCCAGGGCGTGAGCAGTTCTTC,CASSLGGPGREQFF
TRBV28,.,.,TRBJ2-3,TGTGCCAGCAACAAGCAGGGGAGCGCAGATACGCAGTATTTT,CASNKQGSADTQYF
TRBV28,TRBD1,.,TRBJ2-7,TGTGCCAGCAGTTTACTTGGACAGGGAAGCTCCTACGAGCAGTACTTC,CASSLLGQGSSYEQYF
TRBV10-3,TRBD1,.,TRBJ1-1,TGTGCCATCAGTGAGGGACAGGGGGTGGTTGCTTTCTTT,CAISEGQGVVAFF
TRBV6-6,.,.,TRBJ2-6,TGTGCCAGCAGATGGCAGGGGAGCTCTGGGGCCAACGTCCTGACTTTC,CASRWQGSSGANVLTF
TRBV11-2,TRBD2,.,TRBJ2-7,TGTGCCAGCAGCCGGCGGATAGGACCCACTAGCGGGAGCTACGAGCAGTACTTC,CASSRRIGPTSGSYEQYF
TRBV19,.,.,TRBJ1-3,TGTGCCAGTAGAATGGCCCTCTCTGGAAACACCATATATTTT,CASRMALSGNTIYF
TRBV7-8,TRBD1,once,TRBJ1-1,TGTGCCAGCAGCTTAGCGGGGACAGTGAACACTGAAGCTTTCTTT,CASSLAGTVNTEAFF
TRBV5-1,.,.,TRBJ2-5,TGCGCCAGCAGCCCTCCCCACAGCGGGCTGTACCAAGAGACCCAGTACTTC,CASSPPHSGLYQETQYF
TRBV7-3,TRBD1,.,TRBJ1-5,TGTGCCAGCAGCCCGCGGGACAGGGGGAGCCCCCGAGATCAGCCCCAGCATTTT,CASSPRDRGSPRDQPQHF
TRBV18,TRBD1,.,TRBJ2-5,TGTGCCAGCTCACCGGGGGACAGGGGGCTAAAGACCCAGTACTTC,CASSPGDRGLKTQYF
TRBV7-3,.,.,TRBJ2-1,TGTGCCAGCAGCTTAACGGGGTCCGGGGCTGGCGATGAGCAGTTCTTC,CASSLTGSGAGDEQFF
TRBV11-2,.,once,TRBJ2-7,TGTGCCAGCAGCTTAGGACCGAGGGTGTACGAGCAGTACTTC,CASSLGPRVYEQYF
TRBV5-1,TRBD1,.,TRBJ1-1,TGCGCCAGCAGCCTCCAGGGACAGCCGAACACTGAAGCTTTCTTT,CASSLQGQPNTEAFF
TRBV2,.,.,TRBJ1-1,TGTGCCAGCAGTGAAAACGGGGGCCTCGGAGCTTTCTTT,CASSENGGLGAFF
TRBV5-8,.,once,TRBJ1-4,TGTGCCATCACAAAAGTTGGCATTGATAATGAAAAACTGTTTTTT,CAITKVGIDNEKLFF
TRBV11-2,TRBD1,few,TRBJ1-1,TGTGCCAGCAGATCAACGACAGGGCACACTGAAGCTTTCTTT,CASRSTTGHTEAFF
TRBV18,TRBD1,.,TRBJ2-1,TGTGCCAGCTCACCACTCTTAGGACAGGACGACAGACAAAACTCTCCTACAATAAATGAGCAGTTCTTC,CASSPLLGQDDRQNSPTINEQFF
TRBV9,.,.,TRBJ2-3,TGTGCCAGCAGCGTAGAAGGGTATCTCGATACGCAGTATTTT,CASSVEGYLDTQYF
TRBV4-2,TRBD2,.,TRBJ2-1,TGTGCCAGCAGCCAAGATCGTGGCGGGAGGGCCCATGAGCAGTTCTTC,CASSQDRGGRAHEQFF
TRBV7-8,TRBD1,.,TRBJ2-3,TGTGCCAGCAGATCGGGTCGGACAGGGACAGATACGCAGTATTTT,CASRSGRTGTDTQYF
TRBV29-1,.,.,TRBJ2-1,TGCAGCGTTGAGATCAGGGAGCAGTTCTTC,CSVEIREQFF
TRBV11-1,.,once,TRBJ2-2,TGTGCCAGCAGCTTAGGAAGGGCGAGGGGCCCCGGGGAGCTGTTTTTT,CASSLGRARGPGELFF
TRBV7-9,TRBD1,.,TRBJ1-5,TGTGCCAGCAGCTTGGGGGGACAGGGCGCTCGCAATCAGCCCCAGCATTTT,CASSLGGQGARNQPQHF
TRBV7-2,.,.,TRBJ1-2,TGTGCCAGCAGCTTTATGAGGGGAAAGGGAGATGGCTACACCTTC,CASSFMRGKGDGYTF
TRBV7-2,TRBD2,.,TRBJ2-1,TGTGCCAGCAGGGGTCGGGGGGAGTCCTACAATGAGCAGTTCTTC,CASRGRGESYNEQFF
TRBV9,.,.,TRBJ1-4,TGTGCCAGCAGCCCCACTCAGGGAGAAAAACTGTTTTTT,CASSPTQGEKLFF
TRBV7-9,TRBD2,.,TRBJ2-1,TGTGCCAGCAGCTTAGAACTAGCGGTCCTCTCCTACAATGAGCAGTTCTTC,CASSLELAVLSYNEQFF
TRBV18,.,.,TRBJ2-2,TGTGCCAGCTCACCTAGGGGCCTACTAACCGGGGAGCTGTTTTTT,CASSPRGLLTGELFF